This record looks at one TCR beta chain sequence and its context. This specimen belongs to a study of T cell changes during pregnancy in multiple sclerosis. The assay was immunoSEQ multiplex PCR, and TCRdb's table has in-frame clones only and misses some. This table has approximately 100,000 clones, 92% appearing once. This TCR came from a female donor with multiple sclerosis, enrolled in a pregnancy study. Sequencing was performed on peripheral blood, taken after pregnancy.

CDR3 sequence reads: CASSRTGVLLNSPLHF. Here the CDR3 DNA reads TGTGCCAGCAGTAGGACAGGGGTCTTGCTGAATTCACCCCTCCACTTT. The chain employs TRBV2 and TRBJ1-6; TRBD1 matches at 9 bases. J gave up 7 bases and V 5 bases, and 9 bases lay outside the gene matches. Germline CDR1 SNHLY, CDR2 FYNNEI. The CDR3 contains 16 residues.